This T cell receptor beta chain was captured in a study of long-term antiretroviral therapy in people with HIV (dated by TCRdb to 2022 to 2024). About the full investigation: The earliest samples were collected approximately a decade before the 2015 WHO recommendation for immediate ART, a period when ART was typically delayed until CD4 counts fell. No cross-contamination during QIAcube processing was seen in test extractions of a monoclonal T-cell line run alongside 30 or so polyclonal samples. Among the 30 to 35 participants with HIV, roughly eleven were female. A total of some 210 cryopreserved PBMC samples were contributed to the cohort by 30 adults with confirmed HIV infection, with samples collected serially over a mean of approximately six years (range 1-12). This retrospective serial study examined whether starting ART and sustained HIV suppression were associated with changes in the composition and diversity of the TRB repertoire in peripheral blood. Broad study findings and their caveats: Limited PBMC availability meant only the TCR beta chain was sequenced, without alpha chain pairing. Inferences about post-ART repertoire changes are limited because no data were available on ART adherence, viral resistance or therapy changes. The samples were dated from the mid-2000s to the late 2010s, and the ART regimens that were used may be less effective than current ART regimens. Expanded TRB clones identified before ART initiation dominated the repertoire at all time points, although this dominance fluctuated and declined in many PLHIV after ART. Compared with controls, HIV repertoires had narrower CDR3 length ranges, and the network structure pointed to an antigen-experienced repertoire that shifted only slightly toward naive after ART. A significant increase in TRB diversity was found to be associated with ART initiation, although TRB diversity was observed to remain significantly below that of transplant donor controls even after long-term ART. Unsorted PBMC were profiled instead of sorted CD4+ and CD8+ T cells because pre-ART samples had limited cell numbers.

This clone has more than one count but fewer than ten. Its antigen is still unknown. Qualities for individual bases were not recorded, and no much larger clone is one base off. To be included, a participant needed at least one PBMC sample from before ART initiation plus at least two post-ART samples. Treatment was received in the United States of America by all participants with HIV. Before DNA extraction, cryopreserved samples containing roughly 1-10 million PBMC were thawed and washed. At the time of the earliest PBMC sample, participants with HIV were aged between about 23 and 54 years. PBMC samples from each participant spanned 1-4 timepoints before ART initiation and 2-8 timepoints after ART initiation, with a median of 7 samples. Serial HIV viral load, CD4+ T-cell count, ART history and demographic data were obtained for every participant. Genomic DNA was extracted from unsorted PBMC with a Qiagen kit on a QIAcube, with processing performed in batches of 12 samples.

The immunoSEQ hsTCRB v3.0 assay was used at survey level resolution to sequence the TRB variable region. The targeted TRB sequencing depth was roughly 40,000-50,000 T-cell genomes per sample. TRB libraries were pooled and sequenced on an Illumina MiSeq using a v3 150-cycle kit. Turning to the authors' computational methods: Repertoire analysis was performed in R inside a reproducible Nextflow workflow that covered QC, data transformation and analysis. LymphoSeq2, an R package for exploring AIRR-Seq data, was used to implement custom analyses. Four samples yielding fewer than 5000 total TRB sequences were excluded, leaving 150 to 200 analyzed HIV repertoires. Among the approximately 190 retained HIV repertoires, some 59 were collected before ART initiation and approximately 130 after ART initiation. Repertoires were downsampled to 5000 TRB nucleotide sequences, with summary statistics averaged over 100 downsampling iterations. Only TRB sequences with CDR3 regions of at least seven amino acids were retained for analysis. Diversity was measured with a Shannon entropy-derived clonality score and the Gini coefficient. In repertoire networks, the top 5000 CDR3 amino acid sequences were linked whenever an edit distance of one separated two sequences. For TRB CDR3 amino acid sequences, GLIPH2 was used to predict antigen specificity groups and MHC restriction. To flag known CMV, EBV, HIV or tissue antigen associations, CDR3 amino acid sequences were matched against VDJdb and McPAS-TCR. Pre-ART, post-ART and control groups were compared with Wilcoxon signed-rank tests and Holm-Bonferroni correction. TCRdb's version of the immuneACCESS table is confined to in-frame rearrangements and falls short of the full clone set. An unresolved V gene accounts for under half of the shortfall where checked; the remainder is of unknown origin. V and J calls and clone size are given by that table; D and trimming were obtained from the DNA. The sample data list under 20,000 clones, and around 84% of these were observed just once. The ten largest clones capture about 14% of the sample.

V is cut by 1 base and J by 0 bases, and the space between the germline ends is 12 bases. The cysteine opens and the phenylalanine closes a CDR3 of 16 amino acids. Kept here is only the CDR3 DNA, which spans 48 bases and is read in frame from base 1. From a lookup of the germline V gene, CDR1 and CDR2 are MNHNS and SASEGT. The sequenced sample was unsorted PBMCs, obtained about 3.3 years after starting antiretroviral therapy. This clonotype was obtained from a woman aged 40 to 50 with HIV. The chain is encoded by TRBV6-1 joined to TRBJ1-2; TRBD1 is a possible D gene, resting on 5 matching bases. The base sequence is TGTGCCAGCAGTGAAGAGGCAGGGATAGCTAACTATGGCTACACCTTC. It encodes CASSEEAGIANYGYTF.